The T cell receptor (beta chain) described here comes from a study of blood T cells in healthy people across ages. Findings and caveats of the study: What prevented conclusive comparison of naive and antigen-experienced cells was that PBMCs were unsorted. Lack of knowledge of donor CMV status possibly confounded expanded clonotype changes.

The germline V and J ends were trimmed by 7 bases and 2 bases, with 12 bases remaining between them. The CDR3 totals 12 residues. Germline V gives CDR1 SQVTM, CDR2 ANQGSEA. The table lists this clonotype with a few counts. Antigen unknown. Next came a second PCR, run for about 7 to 11 cycles, which used a sample-barcoded 5' primer along with a J-beta primer mix. TCRdb reprocessed the 5' RACE reads with MiXCR, giving one entry per CDR3 protein. The sample holds about 1.7 million distinct CDR3 sequences; roughly 28% are singletons and the top ten take around 7.7%. The chain joins TRBV29-1 to TRBJ2-7; unclear D gene. The material sequenced was blood. This TCR was recovered from a woman aged 30 to 39 in good health. The CDR3, as DNA: TGCAGCGCGGCGGACGGCGCCTACGAGCAGTACTTC. Protein sequence: CSAADGAYEQYF.